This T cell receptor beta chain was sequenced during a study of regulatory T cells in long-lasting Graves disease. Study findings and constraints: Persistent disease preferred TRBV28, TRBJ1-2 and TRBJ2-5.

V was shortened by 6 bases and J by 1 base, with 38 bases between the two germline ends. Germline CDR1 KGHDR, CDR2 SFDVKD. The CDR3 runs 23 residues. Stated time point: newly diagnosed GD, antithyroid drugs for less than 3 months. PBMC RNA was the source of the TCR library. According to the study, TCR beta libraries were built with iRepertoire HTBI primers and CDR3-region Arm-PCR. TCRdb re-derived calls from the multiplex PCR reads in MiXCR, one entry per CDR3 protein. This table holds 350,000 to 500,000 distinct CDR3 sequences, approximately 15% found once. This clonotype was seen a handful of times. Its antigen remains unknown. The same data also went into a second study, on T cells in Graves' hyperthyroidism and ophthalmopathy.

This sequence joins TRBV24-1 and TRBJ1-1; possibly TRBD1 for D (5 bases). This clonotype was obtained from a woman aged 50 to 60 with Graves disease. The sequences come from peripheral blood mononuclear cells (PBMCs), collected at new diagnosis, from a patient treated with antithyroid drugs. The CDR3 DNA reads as TGTGCCACCAGTCTTGGGAGAGATTTCTTACCCTTGCGGGGGGGGAAGGGGAACACTGAAGCTTTCTTT. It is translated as CATSLGRDFLPLRGGKGNTEAFF.